The 22 T cell receptor beta chains in this list originate from one sample, sequenced in a study of patients and donors after allogeneic stem cell transplantation. TCRdb fed the RT-PCR reads into MiXCR, producing one record per CDR3 protein. The table shows about a million distinct CDR3 sequences, with roughly 18% occurring only once. The specimen was blood, either unsorted or a sorted T cell fraction (not recorded which). The receptors stem from a human donor who was either an allogeneic HSCT recipient or a stem cell or donor lymphocyte infusion donor (not recorded which). It is not recorded whose cells these are; they may come from a transplant donor.

The chain has TRBV20-1 and TRBJ2-7; no definite D call. CDR1 is DFQATT, CDR2 SNEGSKA, per germline (reference sequence). V dropped 3 bases and J dropped 1 base, with 13 bases sitting between them. This CDR3 region has 14 residues. The CDR3: CSARLGFRSYEQYF. As DNA, the CDR3 is TGCAGTGCTAGGTTGGGGTTTAGGTCCTACGAGCAGTACTTC.

CDR3 coding DNA: TGTGCCAGCAGCCGTCTAGCGGGAGCCCCAGTGGAGCAGTACTTC. Amino acid sequence: CASSRLAGAPVEQYF. The V and J genes are TRBV14 and TRBJ2-7, with TRBD2 matching over 10 bases. The CDR3 extends over 15 amino acids. The trim removed 4 bases at V and 7 bases at J, leaving 10 bases unmatched. CDR1 SGHDN and CDR2 FVKESK come from the germline V gene.

This chain connects TRBV7-2 to TRBJ2-7; the match to TRBD1 covers 10 bases. Germline lookup yields CDR1 SGHTA and CDR2 FQGNSA. The CDR3 has 17 amino acids. V gave up 5 bases and J gave up 5 bases; unmatched junction bases: 15. The CDR3 DNA reads TGTGCCAGCAGCCCCGGACCCGGGACAGGGGTTAGTGACGAGCAGTACTTC. This codes for CASSPGPGTGVSDEQYF.

The chain recombines TRBV11-1 with TRBJ1-1, with D unclear. The CDR3 covers 11 residues. Germline-derived CDR1 and CDR2 are SGHAT and FQDESV (reference sequence). Trimming pared 7 bases from V and 8 bases from J, leaving 11 bases between. The CDR3 protein is CASTRREEAFF. CDR3 DNA: TGTGCCAGCACCAGAAGGGAGGAAGCTTTCTTT.

The V gene is TRBV24-1, the J gene TRBJ2-5; D possibly matches TRBD1 or TRBD2 (5 bases each). The CDR3 covers 15 residues. V gave up 4 bases and J gave up 5 bases, with 16 bases separating them. CDR1 is KGHDR, CDR2 SFDVKD, per germline. CDR3 region: CATSEPGREGETQYF. CDR3 DNA: TGTGCCACCAGTGAACCTGGACGTGAGGGGGAGACCCAGTACTTC.

This clonotype was seen more than once but under ten times. The J gene is TRBJ2-3, the V gene TRBV18; TRBD1 might be the D (6 bases). Germline V CDR1 and CDR2: KGHSH, LQKENI. V lost 2 bases and J 14 bases, leaving 14 bases between the germline ends. This CDR3 comprises 12 residues. CDR3 protein: CASSPGDRMGYF. CDR3 DNA sequence: TGTGCCAGCTCACCAGGTGACAGGATGGGGTATTTT.

This clonotype was counted between two and nine times. V usage is TRBV6-1 and J usage is TRBJ1-4, with 8 bases identical to TRBD1. Unmatched junction bases numbered 4, after V lost 4 bases and J lost 3 bases. CDR3 size: 15 residues. Germline V gene sequence: CDR1 MNHNS, CDR2 SASEGT. The CDR3 sequence: CASSVTGGSNEKLFF. CDR3 DNA sequence: TGTGCCAGCAGTGTCACAGGGGGTTCTAATGAAAAACTGTTTTTT.

The genes are TRBV20-1 and TRBJ1-5; tentative D call: TRBD1 (6 bases). V lost 5 bases and J 8 bases, leaving 16 bases between the germline ends. The CDR3 contains 13 residues. CDR1 and CDR2 from the germline V gene are DFQATT and SNEGSKA (reference sequence). The CDR3 sequence is CSAPGRPGEPQHF. The CDR3 nucleotides are TGCAGTGCTCCCGGACGGCCAGGGGAGCCCCAGCATTTT.

There are many counts of this clonotype. The chain has TRBV20-1 and TRBJ2-1; no firm D call. The germline CDR1 and CDR2 sequences are DFQATT and SNEGSKA (reference sequence). Trimming left V 6 bases short and J 4 bases short, with 13 bases between. This CDR3 spans 13 amino acids. The CDR3 reads CSATPGGYNEQFF. The CDR3, as DNA: TGCAGTGCCACACCCGGCGGATACAATGAGCAGTTCTTC.

This clonotype was seen at least ten times. V is TRBV5-1 and J is TRBJ2-1; 7 nucleotides agree with TRBD2. The CDR3 length is 15 residues. After removal of 1 base from V and 4 bases from J, the junction contained 5 bases not matched to a gene. CDR1 and CDR2 from the germline V gene are SGHRS and YFSETQ. CDR3 sequence: CASSLSGRTYNEQFF. CDR3 DNA sequence: TGCGCCAGCAGCTTGTCCGGGAGGACATACAATGAGCAGTTCTTC.

This clonotype was counted between two and nine times. This chain joins TRBV12-3 or TRBV12-4 and TRBJ2-1; 11 bases line up with TRBD1. J was trimmed by 7 bases and V by 7 bases; bases with no gene match: 9. This CDR3 is built from 15 residues. The CDR3 DNA reads as TGTGCCAGCACCCGGACAGGGGGCGTGAGGAATGAGCAGTTCTTC. Its translation: CASTRTGGVRNEQFF.

This clonotype was found a few times. The chain employs TRBV20-1 and TRBJ2-1; 10 bases are a match to TRBD2. Unmatched junction bases numbered 3, after V lost 3 bases and J lost 4 bases. Germline V lookup: CDR1 DFQATT, CDR2 SNEGSKA (reference sequence). This CDR3 comprises 14 residues. This chain's CDR3 is CSASAAGGYNEQFF. Written as DNA, the CDR3 is TGCAGTGCTAGTGCAGCGGGAGGGTACAATGAGCAGTTCTTC.

The chain is built from TRBV2 and TRBJ1-5; TRBD1 is a possible D gene (6 bases). V was pared by 5 bases and J by 0 bases, with 14 bases between. The CDR3 has 16 amino acids. Germline loops: CDR1 SNHLY, CDR2 FYNNEI. For the CDR3, the DNA is TGTGCCAGCAGTTATCAGGGGACGTATAGCAATCAGCCCCAGCATTTT. Amino acids: CASSYQGTYSNQPQHF.

This clonotype was counted between two and nine times. The genes are TRBV6-1 and TRBJ1-2; possibly TRBD1 for D (6 bases). This CDR3 is built from 15 residues. V lost 6 bases and J 0 bases, leaving 14 bases between the germline ends. From germline, CDR1 is MNHNS and CDR2 SASEGT. As DNA, the CDR3 is TGTGCCAGCAGCGCGGACAGAGAAGCTAACTATGGCTACACCTTC. Encoded protein: CASSADREANYGYTF.

V gene TRBV5-1 combines with J gene TRBJ2-5; no clear D gene. The germline gives CDR1 SGHRS, CDR2 YFSETQ. V was pared by 0 bases and J by 3 bases, with 15 bases between. CDR3 length equals 16 residues. As DNA, the CDR3 is TGCGCCAGCAGCTTGGGAGAGTTACGGGCGAAAGAGACCCAGTACTTC. Its translation is CASSLGELRAKETQYF.

This clonotype was seen only a few times. The chain links TRBV7-8 to TRBJ2-5; 7 nucleotides agree with TRBD2. The CDR3 is made up of 15 amino acids. Germline assignment: CDR1 SGHVS and CDR2 FQNEAQ. V shed 1 base and J 2 bases; nucleotides not matched to a gene: 4. The CDR3 nucleotides read TGTGCCAGCAGCTTAGTGGGGACTAATCAAGAGACCCAGTACTTC. Translation: CASSLVGTNQETQYF.

This clonotype came up many times. The genes are TRBV12-3 or TRBV12-4 and TRBJ1-2; D gene unclear. V was trimmed by 7 bases and J by 4 bases, leaving 16 bases between them. The CDR3 is made up of 14 amino acids. CDR3 loop: CASTRLDPAYGYTF. CDR3 in DNA: TGTGCCAGCACCCGACTTGATCCGGCCTATGGCTACACCTTC.

The genes are TRBV20-1 and TRBJ1-5, with a weak D call TRBD1 (6 bases). CDR3 length equals 15 residues. CDR1 DFQATT and CDR2 SNEGSKA come from the germline V gene (reference sequence). The V and J ends lost 3 bases and 3 bases respectively, with 15 bases between them. CDR3 coding DNA: TGCAGTGCTAGGGACCCTGGGGGCAACAATCAGCCCCAGCATTTT. Translation gives CSARDPGGNNQPQHF.

This clonotype appeared many times. The chain is built from TRBV12-3 or TRBV12-4 and TRBJ1-2, with 12 positions matching TRBD1. The V gene end was trimmed by 6 bases and the J gene end by 7 bases; junction bases not matched to a gene: 6. The CDR3 is 14 residues long. CDR3 in DNA: TGTGCCAGCAGCTTGGGACAGGGGGCTTCTGGCTACACCTTC. Translation gives CASSLGQGASGYTF.

This clonotype was recorded many times. The chain combines TRBV6-5 with TRBJ2-1; 9 bases are shared with TRBD1. J gave up 9 bases and V 1 base, and 7 bases lay outside the gene matches. CDR3 size: 15 residues. CDR1 is MNHEY, CDR2 SVGAGI, per germline. DNA for the CDR3: TGTGCCAGCAGTTACTTGGGACAGGGCATCAGTGAGCAGTTCTTC. Protein product: CASSYLGQGISEQFF.

This clonotype was seen only a few times. V gene TRBV7-3 combines with J gene TRBJ2-5; D is unclear. CDR1 SGHTA and CDR2 FQGTGA come from the germline V gene. V gave up 5 bases and J gave up 0 bases, with 19 bases separating them. This CDR3 contains 17 residues. CDR3 region: CASSPGRQDRYQETQYF. In nucleotides, the CDR3 is TGTGCCAGCAGCCCTGGCCGGCAGGATAGGTACCAAGAGACCCAGTACTTC. The full variable domain, rest sourced from reference TRBV7-3 and TRBJ2-5, is GAGVSQTPSNKVTEKGKYVELRCDPISGHTALYWYRQSLGQGPEFLIYFQGTGAADDSGLPNDRFFAVRPEGSVSTLKIQRTERGDSAVYLCASSPGRQDRYQETQYFGPGTRLLVL.

The chain employs TRBV7-2 and TRBJ1-5; 9 bases match TRBD1. With 5 bases clipped from V and 10 bases from J, the junction kept 9 bases outside the gene matches. The CDR3 runs to 14 residues. Germline CDR1 SGHTA, CDR2 FQGNSA. The CDR3 protein is CASSPRTGEGPQHF. As DNA, the CDR3 is TGTGCCAGCAGCCCCAGGACAGGGGAGGGCCCCCAGCATTTT.